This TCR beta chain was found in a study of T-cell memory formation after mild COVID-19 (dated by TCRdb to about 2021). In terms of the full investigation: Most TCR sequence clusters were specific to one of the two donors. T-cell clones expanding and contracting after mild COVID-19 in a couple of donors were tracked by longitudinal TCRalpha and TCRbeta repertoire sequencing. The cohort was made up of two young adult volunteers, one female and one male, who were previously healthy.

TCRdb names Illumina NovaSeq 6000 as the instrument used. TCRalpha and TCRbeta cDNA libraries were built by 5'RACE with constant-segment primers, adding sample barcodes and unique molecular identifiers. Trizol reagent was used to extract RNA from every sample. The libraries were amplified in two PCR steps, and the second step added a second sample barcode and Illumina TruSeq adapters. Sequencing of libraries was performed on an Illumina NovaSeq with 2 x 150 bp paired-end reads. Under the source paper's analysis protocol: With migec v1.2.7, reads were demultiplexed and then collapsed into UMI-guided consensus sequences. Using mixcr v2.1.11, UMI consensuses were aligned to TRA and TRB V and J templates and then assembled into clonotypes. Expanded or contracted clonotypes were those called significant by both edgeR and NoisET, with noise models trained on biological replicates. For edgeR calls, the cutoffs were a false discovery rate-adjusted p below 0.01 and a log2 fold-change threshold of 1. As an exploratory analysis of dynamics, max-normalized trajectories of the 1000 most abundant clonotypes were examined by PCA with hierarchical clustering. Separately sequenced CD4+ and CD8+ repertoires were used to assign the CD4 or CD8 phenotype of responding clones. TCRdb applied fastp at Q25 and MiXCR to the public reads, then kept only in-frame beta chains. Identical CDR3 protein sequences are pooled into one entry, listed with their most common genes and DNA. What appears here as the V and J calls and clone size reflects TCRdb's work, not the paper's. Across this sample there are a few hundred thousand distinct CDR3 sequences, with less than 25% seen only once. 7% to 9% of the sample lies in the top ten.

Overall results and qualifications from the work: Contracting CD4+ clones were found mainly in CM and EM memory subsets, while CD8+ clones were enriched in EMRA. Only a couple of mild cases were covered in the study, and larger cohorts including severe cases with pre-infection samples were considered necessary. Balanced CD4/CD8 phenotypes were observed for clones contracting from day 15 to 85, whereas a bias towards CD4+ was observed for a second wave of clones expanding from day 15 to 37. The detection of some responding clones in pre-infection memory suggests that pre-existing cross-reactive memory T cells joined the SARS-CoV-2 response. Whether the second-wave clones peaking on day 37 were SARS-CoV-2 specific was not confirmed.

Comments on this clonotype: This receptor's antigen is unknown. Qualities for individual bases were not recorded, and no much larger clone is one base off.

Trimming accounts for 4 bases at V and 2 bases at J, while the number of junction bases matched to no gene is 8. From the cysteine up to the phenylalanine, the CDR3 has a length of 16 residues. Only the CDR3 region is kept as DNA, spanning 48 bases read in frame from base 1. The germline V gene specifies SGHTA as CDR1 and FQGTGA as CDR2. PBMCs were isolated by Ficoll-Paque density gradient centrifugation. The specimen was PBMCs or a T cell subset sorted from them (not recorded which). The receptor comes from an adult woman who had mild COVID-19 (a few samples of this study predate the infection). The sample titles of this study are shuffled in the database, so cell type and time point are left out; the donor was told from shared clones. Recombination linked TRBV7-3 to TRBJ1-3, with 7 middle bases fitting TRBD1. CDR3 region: CASSSFDRAAGNTIYF. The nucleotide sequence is TGTGCCAGCAGCTCATTCGACAGGGCGGCTGGAAACACCATATATTTT.